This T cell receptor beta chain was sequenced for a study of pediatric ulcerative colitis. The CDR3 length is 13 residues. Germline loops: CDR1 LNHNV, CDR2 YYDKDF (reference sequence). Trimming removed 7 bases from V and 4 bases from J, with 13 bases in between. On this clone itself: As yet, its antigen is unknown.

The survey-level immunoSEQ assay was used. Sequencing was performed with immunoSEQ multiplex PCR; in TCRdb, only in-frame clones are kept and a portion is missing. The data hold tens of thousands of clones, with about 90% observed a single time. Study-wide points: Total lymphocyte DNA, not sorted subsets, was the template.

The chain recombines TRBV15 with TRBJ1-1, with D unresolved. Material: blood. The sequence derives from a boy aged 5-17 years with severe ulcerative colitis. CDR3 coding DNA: TGTGCCACCACCGCTAACGGTGTCACTGAAGCTTTCTTT. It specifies CATTANGVTEAFF.